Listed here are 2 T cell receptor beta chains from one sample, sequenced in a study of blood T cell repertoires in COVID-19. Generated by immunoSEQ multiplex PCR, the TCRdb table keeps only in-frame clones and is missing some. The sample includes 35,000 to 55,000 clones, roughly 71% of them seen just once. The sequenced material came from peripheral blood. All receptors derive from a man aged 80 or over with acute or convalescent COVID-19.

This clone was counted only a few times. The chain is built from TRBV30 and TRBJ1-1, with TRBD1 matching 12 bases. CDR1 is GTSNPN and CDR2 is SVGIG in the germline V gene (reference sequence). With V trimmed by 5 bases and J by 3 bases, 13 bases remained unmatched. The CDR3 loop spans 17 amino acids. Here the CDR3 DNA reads TGTGCCTGGTGGGGACAGGGGGCTCTGGTCTCGGACACTGAAGCTTTCTTT. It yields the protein CAWWGQGALVSDTEAFF. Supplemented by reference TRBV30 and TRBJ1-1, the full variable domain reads SQTIHQWPATLVQPVGSPLSLECTVEGTSNPNLYWYRQAAGRGLQLLFYSVGIGQISSEVPQNLSASRPQDRQFILSSKKLLLSDSGFYLCAWWGQGALVSDTEAFFGQGTRLTVV.

Written as DNA, the CDR3 is TGTGCCAGCAGCTTAGTTTTGAGACTAGCGGGAGGCGAATACGAGCAGTACTTC. Translating gives CASSLVLRLAGGEYEQYF. The chain is built from TRBV7-2 and TRBJ2-7; the match to TRBD2 covers 13 bases. This CDR3 has 18 residues. The ends lost 1 base at V and 4 bases at J; junction bases unmatched: 10. Germline lookup yields CDR1 SGHTA and CDR2 FQGNSA.